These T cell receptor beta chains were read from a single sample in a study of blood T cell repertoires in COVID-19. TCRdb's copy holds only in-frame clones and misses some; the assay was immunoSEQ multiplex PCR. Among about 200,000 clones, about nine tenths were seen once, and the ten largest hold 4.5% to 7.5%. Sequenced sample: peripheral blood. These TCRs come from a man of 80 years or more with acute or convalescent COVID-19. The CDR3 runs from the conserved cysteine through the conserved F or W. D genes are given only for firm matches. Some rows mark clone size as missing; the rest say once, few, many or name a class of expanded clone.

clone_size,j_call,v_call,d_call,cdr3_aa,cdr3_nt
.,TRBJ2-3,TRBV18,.,CASSPPPRFRTDTQYF,TGTGCCAGCTCACCACCACCCCGCTTTCGGACAGATACGCAGTATTTT
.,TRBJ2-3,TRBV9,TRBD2,CASSVRPVGGESADTQYF,TGTGCCAGCAGCGTCCGCCCGGTGGGAGGGGAGTCGGCAGATACGCAGTATTTT
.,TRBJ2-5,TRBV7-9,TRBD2,CASSRSIAGIQETQYF,TGTGCCAGCAGCCGATCGATAGCGGGGATACAAGAGACCCAGTACTTC
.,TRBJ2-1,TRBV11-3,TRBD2,CASSPRTSGLYNEQFF,TGTGCCAGCAGCCCACGGACTAGCGGATTGTACAATGAGCAGTTCTTC
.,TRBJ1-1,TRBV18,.,CASSLGLLRDTEAFF,TGTGCCAGCTCACTAGGACTCCTACGAGACACTGAAGCTTTCTTT
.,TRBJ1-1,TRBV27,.,CASSPPGGGEAFF,TGTGCCAGCAGTCCACCCGGTGGCGGTGAAGCTTTCTTT
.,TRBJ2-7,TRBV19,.,CASSISSDSYEQYF,TGTGCCAGTAGTATATCGAGCGACTCCTACGAGCAGTACTTC
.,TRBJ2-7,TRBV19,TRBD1,CASRPVGTGGNYEQYF,TGTGCCAGTAGACCAGTCGGGACAGGGGGCAACTACGAGCAGTACTTC
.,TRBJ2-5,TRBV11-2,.,CASSPYRDQRETQYF,TGTGCCAGCAGCCCCTATAGGGATCAGCGGGAGACCCAGTACTTC
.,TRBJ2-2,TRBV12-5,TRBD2,CASGPLSGSGTGELFF,TGTGCTAGTGGCCCCCTCAGCGGGAGCGGCACCGGGGAGCTGTTTTTT
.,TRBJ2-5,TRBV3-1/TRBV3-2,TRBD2,CASSLSGRETQYF,TGTGCCAGCAGCCTTAGCGGGCGGGAGACCCAGTACTTC
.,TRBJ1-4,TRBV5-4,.,CASSLRGEKLFF,TGTGCCAGCAGCTTGAGGGGAGAAAAACTGTTTTTT
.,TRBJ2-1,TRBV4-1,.,CASSQGFAATYNEQFF,TGCGCCAGCAGCCAAGGGTTTGCGGCTACCTACAATGAGCAGTTCTTC
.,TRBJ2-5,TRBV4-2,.,CASSQHRREKWETQYF,TGTGCCAGCAGCCAACATCGTCGGGAGAAATGGGAGACCCAGTACTTC
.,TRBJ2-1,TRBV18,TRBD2,CASSGRENGEQFF,TGTGCCAGCTCAGGGCGGGAGAACGGTGAGCAGTTCTTC
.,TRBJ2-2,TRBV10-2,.,CASSGLAFNTGELFF,TGCGCCAGCAGTGGGCTAGCGTTTAACACCGGGGAGCTGTTTTTT
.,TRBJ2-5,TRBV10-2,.,CASSESGGRETQYF,TGCGCCAGCAGTGAGTCGGGAGGCAGAGAGACCCAGTACTTC
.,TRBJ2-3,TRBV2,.,CASSEQTDTQYF,TGTGCCAGCAGCGAGCAAACAGATACGCAGTATTTT
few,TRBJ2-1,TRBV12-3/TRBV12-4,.,CASSSRDGSEQFF,TGTGCCAGCAGTTCACGGGATGGCAGTGAGCAGTTCTTC
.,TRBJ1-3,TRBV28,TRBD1,CASRGTGSGNTIYF,TGTGCCAGCCGTGGGACAGGCTCTGGAAACACCATATATTTT
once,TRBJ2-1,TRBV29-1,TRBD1,CSAGGSSYNEQFF,TGCAGCGCAGGGGGTAGTTCCTACAATGAGCAGTTCTTC
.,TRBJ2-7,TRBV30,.,CAWRTGTGAYEQYF,TGTGCCTGGAGGACCGGGACGGGAGCCTACGAGCAGTACTTC
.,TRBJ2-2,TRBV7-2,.,CASSLTLRSNVGELFF,TGTGCCAGCAGCTTAACACTAAGATCGAATGTCGGGGAGCTGTTTTTT
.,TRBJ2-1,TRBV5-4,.,CASSLGGGAYNEQFF,TGTGCCAGCAGCTTGGGGGGTGGGGCTTACAATGAGCAGTTCTTC
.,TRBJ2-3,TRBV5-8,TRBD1,CASSSTGGIADTQYF,TGTGCCAGCAGCTCGACAGGGGGCATCGCAGATACGCAGTATTTT
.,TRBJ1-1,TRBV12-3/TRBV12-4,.,CASSLQGGTEAFF,TGTGCCAGCAGCTTACAGGGCGGCACTGAAGCTTTCTTT
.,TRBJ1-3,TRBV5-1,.,CASSFLPGRSSGNTIYF,TGCGCCAGCAGCTTTTTGCCAGGGCGAAGCTCTGGAAACACCATATATTTT
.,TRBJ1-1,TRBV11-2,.,CASSLGPFGVNTEAFF,TGTGCCAGCAGCTTAGGTCCCTTCGGGGTGAACACTGAAGCTTTCTTT
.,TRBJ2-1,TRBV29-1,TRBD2,CSVDLGAGGKYNEQFF,TGCAGCGTTGACCTGGGGGCGGGAGGAAAGTACAATGAGCAGTTCTTC
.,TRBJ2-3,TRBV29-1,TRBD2,CSATGTSVTTGEQYF,TGCAGCGCTACTGGGACTAGCGTCACCACGGGAGAGCAGTATTTT
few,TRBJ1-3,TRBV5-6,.,CASSNVYRSSGNTIYF,TGTGCCAGCAGCAACGTGTACAGATCCTCTGGAAACACCATATATTTT
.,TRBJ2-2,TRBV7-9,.,CASSLKFFAGNTGELFF,TGTGCCAGCAGCTTAAAATTTTTCGCCGGGAACACCGGGGAGCTGTTTTTT
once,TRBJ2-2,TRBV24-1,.,CATSDLGLPERRFAGELFF,TGTGCCACCAGTGATCTGGGACTCCCCGAGCGCAGGTTCGCCGGGGAGCTGTTTTTT
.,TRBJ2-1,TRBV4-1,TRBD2,CASSRTGLAGGSYNEQFF,TGCGCCAGCAGCCGGACGGGACTAGCGGGAGGTAGTTACAATGAGCAGTTCTTC
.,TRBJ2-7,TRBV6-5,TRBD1,CASSWDRGSYEQYF,TGTGCCAGCAGTTGGGACAGGGGGAGCTACGAGCAGTACTTC
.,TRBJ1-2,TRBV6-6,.,CASSQTAAYGYTF,TGTGCCAGCAGTCAAACAGCAGCCTATGGCTACACCTTC
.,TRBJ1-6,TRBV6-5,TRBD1,CASSRDRENSPLHF,TGTGCCAGCAGCCGGGACAGGGAAAATTCACCCCTCCACTTT
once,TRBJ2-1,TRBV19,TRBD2,CASSIRLLAGPSYNEQFF,TGTGCCAGTAGTATCCGATTATTAGCGGGTCCCTCCTACAATGAGCAGTTCTTC
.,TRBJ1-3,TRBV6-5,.,CASSYSVANSGNTIYF,TGTGCCAGCAGTTACTCGGTGGCAAACTCTGGAAACACCATATATTTT
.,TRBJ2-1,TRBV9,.,CASSKSRSSYNEQFF,TGTGCCAGCAGCAAATCTAGGAGCTCCTACAATGAGCAGTTCTTC
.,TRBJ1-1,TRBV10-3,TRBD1,CAINERGLNTEAFF,TGTGCCATCAATGAGAGGGGGCTGAACACTGAAGCTTTCTTT
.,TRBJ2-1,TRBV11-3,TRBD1,CASRLGQGAGGSYGEQFF,TGTGCCAGCAGACTGGGACAGGGGGCTGGCGGGAGTTACGGTGAGCAGTTCTTC
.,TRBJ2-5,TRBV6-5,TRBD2,CASSFDTSGSMETQYF,TGTGCCAGCAGTTTCGATACTAGCGGGAGTATGGAGACCCAGTACTTC
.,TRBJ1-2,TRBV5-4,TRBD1,CASSLEQGQGKGGYTF,TGTGCCAGCAGCTTGGAACAGGGACAGGGTAAAGGAGGCTACACCTTC
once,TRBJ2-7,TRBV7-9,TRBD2,CASSPGVGGSSYEQYF,TGTGCCAGCAGCCCAGGTGTGGGGGGGAGCTCCTACGAGCAGTACTTC
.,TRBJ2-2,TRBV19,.,CASSIIDRVGGTGELFF,TGTGCCAGTAGTATAATAGACAGGGTGGGAGGAACCGGGGAGCTGTTTTTT
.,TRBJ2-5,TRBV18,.,CASSPQGLQETQYF,TGTGCCAGCTCACCACAGGGGCTCCAAGAGACCCAGTACTTC
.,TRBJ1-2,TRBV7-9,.,CASSLDRPRYGYTF,TGTGCCAGCAGCTTAGACAGGCCCCGCTATGGCTACACCTTC
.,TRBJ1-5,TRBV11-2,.,CASSLGPDTVWPQHF,TGTGCCAGCAGCTTAGGCCCGGACACCGTCTGGCCCCAGCATTTT
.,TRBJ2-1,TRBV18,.,CASSPPSTNEQFF,TGTGCCAGCTCACCACCGAGTACGAATGAGCAGTTCTTC
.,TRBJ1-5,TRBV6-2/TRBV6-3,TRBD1,CASSLPPGTAQPQHF,TGTGCCAGCAGTTTACCCCCCGGGACAGCTCAGCCCCAGCATTTT
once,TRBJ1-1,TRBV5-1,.,CASSLGALAMNTEAFF,TGCGCCAGCAGCTTGGGGGCTCTAGCAATGAACACTGAAGCTTTCTTT
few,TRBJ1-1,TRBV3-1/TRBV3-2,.,CASSKEAGATEAFF,TGTGCCAGCAGTAAGGAGGCGGGTGCCACTGAAGCTTTCTTT
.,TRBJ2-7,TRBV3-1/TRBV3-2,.,CASSSGLGGQYF,TGTGCCAGCAGCTCTGGGTTGGGGGGGCAGTACTTC